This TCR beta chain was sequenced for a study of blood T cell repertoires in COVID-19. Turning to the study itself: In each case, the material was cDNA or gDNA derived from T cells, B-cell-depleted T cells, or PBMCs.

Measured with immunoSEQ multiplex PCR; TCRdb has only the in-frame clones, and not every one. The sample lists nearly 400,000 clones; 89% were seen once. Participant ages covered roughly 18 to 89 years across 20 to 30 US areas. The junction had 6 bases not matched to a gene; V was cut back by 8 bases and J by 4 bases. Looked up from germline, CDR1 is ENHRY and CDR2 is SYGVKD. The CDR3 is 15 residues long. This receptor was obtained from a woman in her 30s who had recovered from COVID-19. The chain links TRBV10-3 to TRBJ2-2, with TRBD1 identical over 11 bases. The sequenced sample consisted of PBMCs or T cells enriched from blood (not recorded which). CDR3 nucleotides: TGTGCCATCTCCTGGGGACAGGGGGTCACCGGGGAGCTGTTTTTT. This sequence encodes CAISWGQGVTGELFF.